Listed below are T cell receptor beta chains from one sample, sequenced in a study of cytomegalovirus exposure and HLA in healthy donors. Clones were read by immunoSEQ multiplex PCR, and TCRdb kept only the in-frame ones, dropping some. Among 150,000 or so clones listed, 65% to 85% were seen once. Sequenced input: PBMCs. The receptors originated from a woman aged 45-65 years in good health and CMV-seropositive. The CDR3 runs from the conserved cysteine through the conserved F or W. A D gene is named only where the DNA matches it firmly. Part of the rows lack a size; the others show once, few, many or a class for expanded clones.

clone_size,d_call,j_call,v_call,cdr3_length,cdr3_aa,cdr3_nt
NA,NA,TRBJ2-2,TRBV6-5,13,CASNSIPGGELFF,TGTGCCAGCAACTCGATCCCAGGCGGGGAGCTGTTTTTT
NA,NA,TRBJ1-1,TRBV30,11,CAWIKQGVAFF,TGTGCCTGGATTAAACAGGGCGTAGCTTTCTTT
NA,TRBD1,TRBJ1-1,TRBV18,15,CASSPGQGATAEAFF,TGTGCCAGCTCACCGGGACAGGGGGCAACAGCTGAAGCTTTCTTT
once,NA,TRBJ1-2,TRBV29-1,10,CSALSDGYTF,TGCAGCGCCCTCTCCGATGGCTACACCTTC
NA,NA,TRBJ1-2,TRBV4-2,17,CASSQGPQGKGNYGYTF,TGTGCCAGCAGCCAAGGACCCCAGGGGAAGGGAAACTATGGCTACACCTTC
NA,TRBD1,TRBJ1-4,TRBV19,15,CASSVSTGEWEKLFF,TGTGCCAGTAGTGTTTCTACAGGGGAGTGGGAAAAACTGTTTTTT
once,TRBD2,TRBJ2-5,TRBV7-2,18,CASSLEATSGGAQETQYF,TGTGCCAGCAGCTTAGAGGCCACTAGCGGGGGGGCCCAAGAGACCCAGTACTTC
NA,TRBD1,TRBJ1-5,TRBV19,15,CASSGTVYSNQPQHF,TGTGCCAGTAGTGGGACAGTTTATAGCAATCAGCCCCAGCATTTT
few,TRBD1,TRBJ2-2,TRBV28,18,CASSFMMAGTGNTGELFF,TGTGCCAGCAGTTTCATGATGGCCGGGACAGGGAACACCGGGGAGCTGTTTTTT
once,TRBD2,TRBJ2-7,TRBV19,15,CASSIGPGREDEQYF,TGTGCCAGTAGTATCGGTCCGGGGCGGGAGGACGAGCAGTACTTC
NA,NA,TRBJ1-4,TRBV19,15,CASSQSLLGGEKLFF,TGTGCCAGTAGTCAGAGTTTACTCGGCGGTGAAAAACTGTTTTTT
NA,TRBD1,TRBJ2-7,TRBV15,17,CATSRGSGQGSPREQYF,TGTGCCACCAGCAGAGGATCGGGACAGGGGTCTCCCAGGGAGCAGTACTTC
NA,NA,TRBJ1-5,TRBV2,14,CAARRGIPDQPQHF,TGTGCCGCTCGGAGGGGCATCCCTGATCAGCCCCAGCATTTT
NA,NA,TRBJ2-2,TRBV2,15,CASRRQGGNTGELFF,TGTGCCAGCAGGCGACAAGGGGGGAACACCGGGGAGCTGTTTTTT
NA,NA,TRBJ1-1,TRBV7-2,14,CASTISGGDTEAFF,TGTGCCAGCACCATATCTGGGGGGGACACTGAAGCTTTCTTT
once,TRBD1,TRBJ1-2,TRBV7-6,14,CASSPGTGPYGYTF,TGTGCCAGCAGCCCCGGGACAGGACCCTATGGCTACACCTTC
NA,NA,TRBJ1-1,TRBV10-3,14,CAINLGGKNTEAFF,TGTGCCATTAACCTGGGCGGGAAGAACACTGAAGCTTTCTTT
NA,TRBD1,TRBJ1-2,TRBV7-3,14,CASSPHRGDYGYTF,TGTGCCAGCAGCCCACACAGGGGGGACTATGGCTACACCTTC
NA,NA,TRBJ1-1,TRBV28,16,CAISPPGGIGDTEAFF,TGTGCCATCTCCCCCCCCGGGGGTATCGGGGACACTGAAGCTTTCTTT
NA,NA,TRBJ1-1,TRBV28,15,CASSLQWQGSTEAFF,TGTGCCAGCAGTTTACAGTGGCAGGGGTCCACTGAAGCTTTCTTT
once,NA,TRBJ2-5,TRBV6-5,15,CASSYNQATKETQYF,TGTGCCAGCAGTTATAACCAGGCAACGAAAGAGACCCAGTACTTC
NA,TRBD2,TRBJ2-5,TRBV7-3,17,CASSLGLAGGPGETQYF,TGTGCCAGCAGCTTAGGGCTAGCGGGAGGGCCGGGCGAGACCCAGTACTTC
few,NA,TRBJ1-1,TRBV11-2,15,CASGSGGAVNTEAFF,TGTGCCAGCGGTTCGGGGGGCGCGGTGAACACTGAAGCTTTCTTT
NA,NA,TRBJ2-3,TRBV10-3,14,CAISGQRGTDTQYF,TGTGCCATCAGTGGGCAGAGGGGCACAGATACGCAGTATTTT
NA,TRBD2,TRBJ2-5,TRBV12-5,15,CASGWRREEEETQYF,TGTGCTAGTGGTTGGAGGCGGGAGGAGGAAGAGACCCAGTACTTC
NA,NA,TRBJ1-5,TRBV28,14,CASSLGAVDQPQHF,TGTGCCAGCAGTTTAGGGGCGGTCGATCAGCCCCAGCATTTT
NA,NA,TRBJ1-6,TRBV6-1,16,CASSGELAGEGSPLHF,TGTGCCAGCAGTGGTGAATTGGCAGGCGAGGGCTCACCCCTCCACTTT
once,TRBD1,TRBJ2-3,TRBV6-1,18,CASSEEGGQVPIRGTQYF,TGTGCCAGCAGTGAAGAAGGGGGACAGGTCCCAATTCGGGGTACGCAGTATTTT
NA,TRBD2,TRBJ2-3,TRBV27,15,CASSRAGASTDTQYF,TGTGCCAGCAGCCGAGCGGGGGCTAGCACAGATACGCAGTATTTT
NA,NA,TRBJ2-7,TRBV27,16,CASSLSWAPGTYEQYF,TGTGCCAGCAGTTTATCGTGGGCTCCAGGGACCTACGAGCAGTACTTC
NA,NA,TRBJ2-3,TRBV28,14,CASSLFTGTDTQYF,TGTGCCAGCAGTTTATTTACTGGCACAGATACGCAGTATTTT
NA,TRBD2,TRBJ2-1,TRBV30,15,CAWRRLAGAINEQFF,TGTGCCTGGCGCAGACTAGCGGGGGCTATCAATGAGCAGTTCTTC
NA,TRBD1,TRBJ2-7,TRBV5-6,14,CASTHRDSPYEQYF,TGTGCCAGCACCCACCGGGACAGCCCCTACGAGCAGTACTTC
NA,NA,TRBJ2-7,TRBV2,14,CASKVETGIYEQYF,TGTGCCAGCAAAGTGGAGACAGGTATCTACGAGCAGTACTTC
NA,NA,TRBJ2-3,TRBV10-3,14,CAIRRTVSTDTQYF,TGTGCCATCAGAAGGACAGTCAGCACAGATACGCAGTATTTT
NA,TRBD1,TRBJ1-2,TRBV25-1,15,CASSEWGGQVGGYTF,TGTGCCAGCAGTGAATGGGGAGGACAGGTCGGTGGCTACACCTTC
NA,NA,TRBJ1-1,TRBV11-1,14,CASSSRFGGGEAFF,TGTGCCAGCAGCTCCCGCTTCGGGGGTGGAGAAGCTTTCTTT
NA,NA,TRBJ1-5,TRBV6-5,12,CASSYLGQPQHF,TGTGCCAGCAGTTATCTCGGTCAGCCCCAGCATTTT
NA,NA,TRBJ2-3,TRBV21-1,16,CASSNNENRYTDTQYF,TGTGCCAGCAGCAATAACGAGAATAGATATACAGATACGCAGTATTTT
few,NA,TRBJ1-1,TRBV19,14,CASSMQGNKLGAFF,TGTGCCAGTAGTATGCAGGGCAATAAGTTGGGAGCTTTCTTT
NA,TRBD1,TRBJ1-2,TRBV30,15,CAWSVGLGQGYGYTF,TGTGCCTGGAGTGTTGGTTTAGGACAGGGTTATGGCTACACCTTC
NA,TRBD2,TRBJ2-1,TRBV4-3,17,CASSQDPSTSGGSEQFF,TGCGCCAGCAGCCAAGATCCTTCTACTAGCGGGGGAAGCGAGCAGTTCTTC
NA,TRBD1,TRBJ2-5,TRBV7-2,14,CASSLDRGAETQYF,TGTGCCAGCAGCTTGGACAGGGGCGCAGAGACCCAGTACTTC
NA,NA,TRBJ1-5,TRBV7-8,13,CASSLETGQPQHF,TGTGCCAGCAGCTTAGAGACTGGTCAGCCCCAGCATTTT
NA,TRBD1,TRBJ2-2,TRBV7-2,18,CASSTKSGTGSTTGELFF,TGTGCCAGCAGCACCAAGTCGGGGACAGGGTCGACGACCGGGGAGCTGTTTTTT
once,TRBD1,TRBJ1-6,TRBV4-3,15,CASSWGRGYNSPLHF,TGCGCCAGCAGCTGGGGCAGGGGGTATAATTCACCCCTCCACTTT